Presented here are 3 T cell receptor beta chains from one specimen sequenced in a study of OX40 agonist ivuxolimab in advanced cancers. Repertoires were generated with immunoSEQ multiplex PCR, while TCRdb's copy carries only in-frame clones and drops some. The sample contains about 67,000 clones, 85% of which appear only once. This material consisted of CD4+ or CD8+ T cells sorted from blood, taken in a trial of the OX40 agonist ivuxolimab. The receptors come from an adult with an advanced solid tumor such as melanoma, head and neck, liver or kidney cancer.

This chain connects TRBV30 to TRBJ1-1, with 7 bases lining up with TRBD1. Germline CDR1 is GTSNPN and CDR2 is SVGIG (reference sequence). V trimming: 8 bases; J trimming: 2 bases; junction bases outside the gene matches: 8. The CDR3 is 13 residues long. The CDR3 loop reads CAGERDSNTEAFF. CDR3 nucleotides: TGTGCCGGGGAAAGGGACAGCAACACTGAAGCTTTCTTT.

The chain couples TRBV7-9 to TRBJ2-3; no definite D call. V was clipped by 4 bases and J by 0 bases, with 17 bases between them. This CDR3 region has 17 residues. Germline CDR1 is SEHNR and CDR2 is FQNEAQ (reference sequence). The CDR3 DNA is TGTGCCAGCAGCTCCCCCCGGGTAGACATTAGCACAGATACGCAGTATTTT. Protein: CASSSPRVDISTDTQYF.

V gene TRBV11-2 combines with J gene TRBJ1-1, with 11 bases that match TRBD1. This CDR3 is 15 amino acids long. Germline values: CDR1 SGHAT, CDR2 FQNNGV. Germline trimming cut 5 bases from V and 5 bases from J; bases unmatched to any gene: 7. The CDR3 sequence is CASSNRDRGRTEAFF. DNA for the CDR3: TGTGCCAGCAGCAATCGGGACAGGGGGAGAACTGAAGCTTTCTTT.